This entry features one T cell receptor beta chain sequence. Its antigen is not yet known. Per-base qualities were not stored, and no clone one base away is much larger. This specimen belongs to a study of blood T cell repertoires in COVID-19 (dated by TCRdb to about 2020). Regarding the study in general: Collaborator samples came from the United States, Italy and Spain and covered acute and convalescent phases of COVID-19. The prospective study material was composed of cDNA or gDNA derived from T cells, B-cell-depleted T cells, or PBMCs. The dataset comprised deeply sampled blood TCRbeta repertoires from subjects exposed to, actively infected with, or recovered from COVID-19. The repertoires were released in a freely available public database meant as a resource for research on the immune response to SARS-CoV-2. Samples were obtained from the ongoing ImmuneRACE study (first 160 participants) and from roughly 1,300 subjects provided by 6 global collaborators. A de-identified subject ID, COVID-19 status, age in years and sex were almost always included in the sample metadata. Where available, HLA class I and class II types were obtained from metadata supplied by the sample provider rather than from assay-based typing. Results the study describes overall, beyond this receptor: The amount of clinical and demographic metadata varied by source and participant and was provided uncurated.

The immunoSEQ Assay, a bias-controlled multiplex PCR, was used to amplify TCRbeta CDR3 regions from genomic DNA. The study's own analysis went as follows. The number of nucleated cells in each sample was estimated by amplification of reference gene primers within the assay. To quantify the absolute abundance of each unique TCRbeta CDR3 rearrangement, sequence reads were collapsed and filtered. For each sample, productive Simpson clonality was calculated by taking the square root of Simpson's diversity index across productive rearrangements. Sourced from immuneACCESS, this table was stored by TCRdb with only in-frame sequences that have V and J called. A share of the clones is absent; for the studies checked, an unresolved V gene accounts for under half, and the remainder has no known explanation. V and J calls and clone size are given by that table; D and trimming were obtained from the DNA. The sample table holds just under 55,000 clones, of which roughly four fifths were seen once. In total, the top ten clones hold around 2% of the sample.

Collaborating institutions collected whole blood in K2EDTA tubes following their own protocols. Collaborator samples were shipped for TCRbeta analysis as frozen whole blood, isolated PBMCs, or DNA extracted from either sample type. Cut back by 6 bases and 2 bases, the V and J ends lie 13 bases apart. The germline V gene yields SNHLY for CDR1 and FYNNEI for CDR2. Including cysteine and phenylalanine, the CDR3 has 15 amino acids. Only the CDR3 DNA stays, 45 bases, in frame from base 1. The V gene is TRBV2 and the J gene is TRBJ2-2; the D gene is not confidently resolved. Sequencing was carried out using peripheral blood. This TCR came from a woman aged 55-69 years with acute or convalescent COVID-19. The CDR3 region: CASSSSRLNTGELFF. The DNA sequence is as follows: TGTGCCAGCAGCTCCTCTCGACTCAACACCGGGGAGCTGTTTTTT.